The clone carrying this T cell receptor beta chain came up a few times. Antigen: not known. This entry belongs to a study of cytomegalovirus exposure and HLA in healthy donors. The donors gave bone marrow, and they were healthy. This CDR3 region has 12 residues. CDR1 is MNHEY and CDR2 is SVGAGI in the germline V gene. Losses at the gene ends were 6 bases for V and 2 bases for J; bases not matched to a gene: 1. Findings and limits, study-wide: Specificity of a few CMV-associated chains for CMV antigens was verified in vitro.

PCR primers comprised 60 Vbeta and 13 Jbeta primers. Libraries were prepared by immunoSEQ multiplex PCR; TCRdb keeps only in-frame clonotypes and omits some of them. The data show under 200,000 clones, roughly two thirds seen once. The source material was PBMCs. The rearrangement links TRBV6-5 to TRBJ2-7; 7 bases are shared with TRBD1. The receptor's source is a woman between 18 and 30 years old in good health and CMV-seropositive. The CDR3 DNA is TGTGCCAGCAGGGGGACAGCCTACGAGCAGTACTTC. This codes for CASRGTAYEQYF.